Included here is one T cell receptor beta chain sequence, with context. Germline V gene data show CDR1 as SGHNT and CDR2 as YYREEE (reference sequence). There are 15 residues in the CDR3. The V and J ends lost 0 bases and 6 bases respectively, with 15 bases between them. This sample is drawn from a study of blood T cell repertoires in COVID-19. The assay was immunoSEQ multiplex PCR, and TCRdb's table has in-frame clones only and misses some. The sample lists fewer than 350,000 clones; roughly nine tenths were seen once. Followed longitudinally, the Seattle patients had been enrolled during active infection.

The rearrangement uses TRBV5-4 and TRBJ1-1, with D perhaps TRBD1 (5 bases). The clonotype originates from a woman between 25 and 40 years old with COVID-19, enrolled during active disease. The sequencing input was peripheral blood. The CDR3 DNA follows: TGTGCCAGCAGCTTGGGGGCAGGGCCCGACGCTGAAGCTTTCTTT. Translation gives CASSLGAGPDAEAFF.